This T cell receptor (beta chain) was identified during a study of Graves' ophthalmopathy and Graves' hyperthyroidism. Points from the study as a whole: Thyroid clonotypes that were expanded above 0.001 frequency mostly also appeared in blood.

CDR3 size: 16 residues. Germline V gene lookup returns CDR1 KGHDR and CDR2 SFDVKD. The V gene lost 3 bases and the J gene lost 7 bases, with 21 bases spanning the gap. This clonotype turned up a few times. The antigen remains unidentified. RNA transcripts provided the template for amplifying TCR beta CDR3 regions. The workflow started with a first-round RT-PCR run with HTBI primers and then moved on to a second-round multiplex PCR. TCRdb fed the multiplex PCR reads into MiXCR, producing one record per CDR3 protein. Of about 1.1 million distinct CDR3 sequences listed, 36% are singletons. The chain combines TRBV24-1 with TRBJ2-7, with D tentatively TRBD1 or TRBD2 (5 bases each). Input material: peripheral blood or thyroid tissue (not recorded which). The sequence was obtained from an adult man with Graves' hyperthyroidism. The CDR3 loop reads CATSDPTGTPRDEQYF. CDR3 DNA: TGTGCCACCAGTGATCCAACCGGGACCCCCCGGGATGAGCAGTACTTC.